These 30 T cell receptor beta chains originate from one sample sequenced in a study of OX40 agonist ivuxolimab in advanced cancers. TCRdb keeps only in-frame clones here, not all; method: immunoSEQ multiplex PCR. The data hold some 30,000 clones, with approximately 89% observed a single time. Sequences were derived from CD4+ or CD8+ T cells sorted from blood, sampled in a trial of the OX40 agonist ivuxolimab. The receptors stem from an adult with an advanced solid tumor such as melanoma, head and neck, liver or kidney cancer.

The V and J genes are TRBV5-5 and TRBJ1-4; 7 bases align to TRBD1. The germline CDR1 and CDR2 sequences are SGHKS and YYEKEE (reference sequence). The CDR3 is 14 residues long. V shed 5 bases and J 3 bases; nucleotides not matched to a gene: 4. CDR3 in amino acids: CASRTGTANEKLFF. In nucleotides, the CDR3 is TGTGCCAGCAGAACCGGGACAGCTAATGAAAAACTGTTTTTT.

In this sample, this clone turned up once. The rearrangement joins TRBV19 to TRBJ2-1; 8 nucleotides align to TRBD2. This CDR3 has 14 amino acids. The V and J ends lost 5 bases and 4 bases, in that order; junction bases with no gene match: 4. The germline V gene encodes CDR1 LNHDA and CDR2 SQIVND (reference sequence). In nucleotides, the CDR3 is TGTGCCAGTAGTCAGACTAGCGCGTACAATGAGCAGTTCTTC. It yields the protein CASSQTSAYNEQFF.

The rearrangement links TRBV19 to TRBJ1-1, with 8 bases lining up with TRBD1. This CDR3 comprises 15 residues. Germline assignment: CDR1 LNHDA and CDR2 SQIVND (reference sequence). V dropped 3 bases and J dropped 2; count of bases not matched to a gene: 5. The CDR3 DNA reads TGTGCCAGTAGTATTAGGACAGGGTTCAACACTGAAGCTTTCTTT. This gives the protein CASSIRTGFNTEAFF.

The chain combines TRBV30 with TRBJ1-5; TRBD1 might be the D (5 bases). Per germline, CDR1 GTSNPN and CDR2 SVGIG (reference sequence). The V gene lost 1 base and the J gene lost 5 bases, with 9 bases spanning the gap. The CDR3 length is 13 residues. The CDR3 region is CAWSGGRDQPQHF. CDR3 sequence (DNA): TGTGCCTGGAGTGGGGGGAGGGATCAGCCCCAGCATTTT.

Points on this clone: This sample includes further DNA sequences coding for the same CDR3. The V and J genes are TRBV27 and TRBJ1-5; D gene ambiguous. This CDR3 is built from 14 residues. The germline V and J ends were trimmed by 6 bases and 2 bases, with 11 bases remaining between them. Looked up from germline, CDR1 is MNHEY and CDR2 is SMNVEV (reference sequence). CDR3 residues: CASSIQRGNQPQHF. DNA of the CDR3: TGTGCCAGCAGCATACAAAGGGGCAATCAGCCCCAGCATTTT.

This clone was seen only once. The chain couples TRBV11-3 to TRBJ1-1, with D tentatively TRBD1 (5 bases). The germline CDR1 and CDR2 sequences are SGHNT and YENEEA. With 6 bases removed from V and 3 bases from J, the gap between germline ends came to 14 bases. This CDR3 contains 14 residues. Written as DNA, the CDR3 is TGTGCCAGCAGGGGGGAAGACAGTTACACTGAAGCTTTCTTT. This translates into CASRGEDSYTEAFF.

The chain links TRBV29-1 to TRBJ2-3; 7 bases fit TRBD1. The J segment lost 1 base and the V segment lost 6 bases, leaving 7 bases of the junction unmatched. The germline V gene encodes CDR1 SQVTM and CDR2 ANQGSEA. This CDR3 comprises 14 residues. CDR3 sequence (DNA): TGCAGCGTAGGTGACAGGGCGGGCACAGATACGCAGTATTTT. Protein sequence: CSVGDRAGTDTQYF.

The chain uses TRBV13 and TRBJ1-3; no firm D call. The V end lost 5 bases, the J end lost 9 bases, and 8 bases lay between the germline ends. The germline V gene has CDR1 PRHDT and CDR2 FYEKMQ (reference sequence). This CDR3 contains 11 residues. The CDR3 DNA follows: TGTGCCAGCAGCCTCTCGGGCACCATATATTTT. Translation: CASSLSGTIYF.

This clone has a single count. The rearrangement uses TRBV28 and TRBJ1-3, with 7 nucleotides matching TRBD1. Germline lookup yields CDR1 MDHEN and CDR2 SYDVKM. The CDR3 sequence is 14 residues long. V lost 6 bases to trimming and J lost 0 bases; unmatched junction nucleotides: 2. The CDR3 DNA reads TGTGCCAGCAGGAGACAGGGCTCTGGAAACACCATATATTTT. It specifies CASRRQGSGNTIYF.

J is TRBJ2-1 and V is TRBV7-9; 7 bases align to TRBD2. The trim removed 1 base at V and 2 bases at J, leaving 5 bases unmatched. Germline V gene lookup returns CDR1 SEHNR and CDR2 FQNEAQ (reference sequence). This CDR3 contains 16 residues. DNA for the CDR3: TGTGCCAGCAGCTTAGGATTAGCGGGTCCCTACAATGAGCAGTTCTTC. It translates to CASSLGLAGPYNEQFF.

V usage is TRBV27 and J usage is TRBJ2-7; D is unresolved. CDR3 length equals 15 residues. CDR1 is MNHEY, CDR2 SMNVEV, per germline (reference sequence). Trimming removed 1 base at V and 2 bases at J, with 12 bases between. The CDR3: CASSLYRPGPYEQYF. In DNA form, the CDR3 reads TGTGCCAGCAGTTTATATCGGCCAGGCCCCTACGAGCAGTACTTC.

V usage is TRBV13 and J usage is TRBJ2-1; 8 bases map to TRBD1. This CDR3 contains 15 residues. Germline CDR1 PRHDT, CDR2 FYEKMQ (reference sequence). The ends lost 6 bases at V and 2 bases at J; junction bases unmatched: 6. CDR3 protein: CASREGQATYNEQFF. The CDR3 DNA reads TGTGCCAGCAGGGAGGGACAGGCCACCTACAATGAGCAGTTCTTC.

The chain uses TRBV11-3 and TRBJ2-3; TRBD1 matches 8 bases. Germline lookup yields CDR1 SGHNT and CDR2 YENEEA. The CDR3 extends over 15 amino acids. Trimming removed 5 bases from V and 1 base from J; junction bases left unmatched: 5. DNA for the CDR3: TGTGCCAGCAGCCTCAGGGGGCTCGGCACAGATACGCAGTATTTT. It translates to CASSLRGLGTDTQYF.

The V and J genes are TRBV27 and TRBJ2-3; D may be TRBD1 (5 bases). The length of the CDR3 is 13 residues. Germline V gene lookup returns CDR1 MNHEY and CDR2 SMNVEV (reference sequence). Trimming stripped 8 bases from V and 4 bases from J, with 13 bases between. The CDR3 sequence is CASAGRVADTQYF. The CDR3 coding sequence is TGTGCCAGCGCCGGCAGGGTGGCAGATACGCAGTATTTT.

The J gene is TRBJ2-2, the V gene TRBV6-4, with D maybe TRBD1 (5 bases). V was clipped by 6 bases and J by 7 bases, with 15 bases between them. Germline V gene data show CDR1 as MRHNA and CDR2 as SNTAGT. The CDR3 is 14 amino acids. The CDR3 region has the DNA TGTGCCAGCAGGGCGACAGCCCGGAGCGGGGAGCTGTTTTTT. It translates to CASRATARSGELFF.

The chain employs TRBV29-1 and TRBJ2-1; TRBD2 aligns across 7 bases. Germline-derived CDR1 and CDR2 are SQVTM and ANQGSEA. After removal of 7 bases from V and 7 bases from J, the junction contained 7 bases not matched to a gene. The CDR3 is 12 amino acids. The CDR3 coding sequence is TGCAGCGCCCTGCCGGGGGGTAATGAGCAGTTCTTC. It specifies CSALPGGNEQFF.

The chain couples TRBV5-8 to TRBJ2-3; the match to TRBD1 covers 11 bases. Per the germline V gene, CDR1 is SGHTS and CDR2 is YDEGEE. This CDR3 region has 15 residues. Trimming at V came to 4 bases and at J to 3 bases, leaving 4 bases not matched to a gene. The CDR3 DNA is TGTGCCAGCAGCATGGGACAGGGGGGAACAGATACGCAGTATTTT. Its translation: CASSMGQGGTDTQYF.

The chain has TRBV5-4 and TRBJ2-4, with D possibly being TRBD2 (6 bases). Germline lookup yields CDR1 SGHNT and CDR2 YYREEE (reference sequence). Trimming removed 2 bases at V and 0 bases at J, with 12 bases between. This CDR3 is built from 16 residues. CDR3 coding DNA: TGTGCCAGCAGCTTAGCCGGAGGGCTAGCCAAAAACATTCAGTACTTC. This codes for CASSLAGGLAKNIQYF.

The genes are TRBV9 and TRBJ2-1; D gene uncertain. The V end was cut by 3 bases, the J end by 9 bases, with 10 bases between. The germline gives CDR1 SGDLS, CDR2 YYNGEE. CDR3 length: 12 amino acids. DNA of the CDR3: TGTGCCAGCAGCGGATCGGCATCTGAGCAGTTCTTC. Protein: CASSGSASEQFF.

The V gene is TRBV10-3, the J gene TRBJ2-5, with TRBD2 as a possible D gene (5 bases). With 0 bases removed from V and 4 bases from J, the gap between germline ends came to 12 bases. The germline V gene has CDR1 ENHRY and CDR2 SYGVKD. This CDR3 contains 15 residues. CDR3 coding DNA: TGTGCCATCAGTGAGTCACGTGGGAGCTTAGAGACCCAGTACTTC. Translating gives CAISESRGSLETQYF.

This chain connects TRBV2 to TRBJ2-3; no clear D gene. Looked up from germline, CDR1 is SNHLY and CDR2 is FYNNEI. Deletions cut 3 bases from V and 2 bases from J, with 3 bases between. CDR3 length: 12 amino acids. CDR3: CASSEDTDTQYF. The DNA of the CDR3 is TGTGCCAGCAGTGAGGACACAGATACGCAGTATTTT.

V usage is TRBV13 and J usage is TRBJ1-1, with D possibly being TRBD1 (5 bases). The germline V and J ends were trimmed by 1 base and 0 bases, with 9 bases remaining between them. The CDR3 spans 15 residues. Germline values: CDR1 PRHDT, CDR2 FYEKMQ (reference sequence). The CDR3 is CASSLVGVLNTEAFF. Written as DNA, the CDR3 is TGTGCCAGCAGCTTAGTAGGGGTCCTGAACACTGAAGCTTTCTTT.

J is TRBJ2-1 and V is TRBV7-7; 9 positions agree with TRBD2. Germline values: CDR1 SSHAT, CDR2 FNYEAQ (reference sequence). The CDR3 is 15 amino acids. Unmatched junction bases numbered 3, after V lost 3 bases and J lost 3 bases. The CDR3 DNA is TGTGCCAGCAGCTTGGGGCGGGGGGGCTACAATGAGCAGTTCTTC. Translation gives CASSLGRGGYNEQFF.

This sequence joins TRBV28 and TRBJ1-2, with unresolved D. The CDR3 is 12 amino acids. Trimming stripped 3 bases from V and 4 bases from J, with 6 bases between. In germline, CDR1 is MDHEN, CDR2 SYDVKM. CDR3 protein: CASSFRFYGYTF. The CDR3, as DNA: TGTGCCAGCAGTTTCCGGTTCTATGGCTACACCTTC.

In nucleotides, the CDR3 is TGTGCCAGCAGTGAACCTGGCACCTACGAGCAGTACTTC. It specifies CASSEPGTYEQYF. This chain links TRBV2 with TRBJ2-7; D is ambiguous. The CDR3 extends over 13 amino acids. Trimming took 2 bases from V and 2 from J, leaving 7 bases between them. Germline CDR1 and CDR2: SNHLY and FYNNEI.

This sequence joins TRBV15 and TRBJ2-2; no firm D call. CDR3 size: 15 residues. Trimming took off 0 bases at V and 1 base at J, with 6 bases between the two ends. Germline values: CDR1 LNHNV, CDR2 YYDKDF (reference sequence). CDR3 sequence reads: CATSREQLNTGELFF. The CDR3 DNA reads as TGTGCCACCAGCAGAGAACAGTTGAACACCGGGGAGCTGTTTTTT.

This clone was seen more than once but under ten times. The chain uses TRBV4-1 and TRBJ1-1; 11 nucleotides align to TRBD1. J lost 8 bases, V lost 6 bases, and 2 bases had no gene match. Per the germline V gene, CDR1 is MGHRA and CDR2 is YSYEKL. CDR3 length equals 12 residues. CDR3 bases: TGCGCCAGCAGGCGGACAGGGGGCGAAGCTTTCTTT. This codes for CASRRTGGEAFF.

Note on this clone: Other DNA sequences in this sample translate to the same CDR3. J is TRBJ2-3 and V is TRBV7-9; D gene uncertain. The CDR3 spans 11 residues. V dropped 3 bases and J dropped 3 bases, with 1 base sitting between them. The germline gives CDR1 SEHNR, CDR2 FQNEAQ (reference sequence). The CDR3 DNA is TGTGCCAGCAGCTTGACAGATACGCAGTATTTT. Encoded protein: CASSLTDTQYF.

The gene calls are TRBV15 and TRBJ2-1; TRBD2 matches 8 bases. Trimming at V came to 5 bases and at J to 8 bases, leaving 11 bases not matched to a gene. This CDR3 spans 15 amino acids. Germline V gene sequence: CDR1 LNHNV, CDR2 YYDKDF (reference sequence). CDR3 amino acids: CATSDPSGQRDEQFF. The DNA of the CDR3 is TGTGCCACCAGCGACCCTAGCGGGCAGCGGGATGAGCAGTTCTTC.

The chain couples TRBV10-2 to TRBJ2-7; 8 nucleotides line up with TRBD1. The V and J ends lost 4 bases and 5 bases, in that order; junction bases with no gene match: 4. Germline V gives CDR1 WSHSY, CDR2 SAAADI. This CDR3 has 13 amino acids. The CDR3 DNA is TGCGCCAGCAGTGGGACAGGGAGCAACGAGCAGTACTTC. Translation: CASSGTGSNEQYF.